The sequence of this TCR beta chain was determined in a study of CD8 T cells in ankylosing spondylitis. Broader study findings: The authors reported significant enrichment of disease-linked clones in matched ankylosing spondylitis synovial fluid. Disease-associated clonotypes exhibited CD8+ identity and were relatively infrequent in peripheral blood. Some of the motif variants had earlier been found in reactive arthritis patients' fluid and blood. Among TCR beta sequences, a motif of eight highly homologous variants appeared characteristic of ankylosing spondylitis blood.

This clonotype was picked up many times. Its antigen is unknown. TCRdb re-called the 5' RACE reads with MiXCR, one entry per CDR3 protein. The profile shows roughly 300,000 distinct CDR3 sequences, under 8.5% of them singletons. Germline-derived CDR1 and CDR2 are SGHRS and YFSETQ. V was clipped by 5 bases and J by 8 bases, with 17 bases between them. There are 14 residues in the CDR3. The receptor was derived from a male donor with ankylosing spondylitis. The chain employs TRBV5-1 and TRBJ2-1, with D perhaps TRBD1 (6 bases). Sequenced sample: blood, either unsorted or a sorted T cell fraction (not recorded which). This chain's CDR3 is CASRRSGDLDEQFF. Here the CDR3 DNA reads TGCGCCAGCAGGCGGTCAGGGGATTTGGATGAGCAGTTCTTC. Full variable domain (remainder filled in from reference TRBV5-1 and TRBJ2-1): KAGVTQTPRYLIKTRGQQVTLSCSPISGHRSVSWYQQTPGQGLQFLFEYFSETQRNKGNFPGRFSGRQFSNSRSEMNVSTLELGDSALYLCASRRSGDLDEQFFGPGTRLTVL.